This T cell receptor beta chain was sequenced for a study of response to subunit inactivated influenza vaccine. Germline V gene lookup returns CDR1 SGHTA and CDR2 FQGNSA. Trimming shortened V by 5 bases and J by 4 bases, and 14 bases separated the two germline ends. This CDR3 has 14 residues. TCRdb redid the calling of the RT-PCR reads with MiXCR, one entry per CDR3 protein. The sample has some 540,000 distinct CDR3 sequences; around a quarter are singletons. Notes on this clonotype: Its antigen is currently unknown.

Study outcomes and limitations: Seasonal influenza vaccination, on each occasion, was suggested by the authors to recruit few new T cells.

The same sample was also studied in work on T cells expressing NK-cell markers. That investigation notes: The authors generated TCR beta cDNA through 5'RACE template switching with UMIs. Of the CD8+ T cell pool in 6 or 7 donors, about 1.0-7.0% was accounted for by dominant NKG2C+ clonotypes.

The sequencing here drew on CD4+ T cells sorted from PBMCs, taken roughly 13 days after vaccination. The TCR originated in a man in his fifties who received an inactivated influenza vaccine. The chain has TRBV7-2 and TRBJ1-1; D may be TRBD1 (6 bases). In DNA, the CDR3 is TGTGCCAGCAGCAAGGGACAAGGATTCACTGAAGCTTTCTTT. Its protein is CASSKGQGFTEAFF.